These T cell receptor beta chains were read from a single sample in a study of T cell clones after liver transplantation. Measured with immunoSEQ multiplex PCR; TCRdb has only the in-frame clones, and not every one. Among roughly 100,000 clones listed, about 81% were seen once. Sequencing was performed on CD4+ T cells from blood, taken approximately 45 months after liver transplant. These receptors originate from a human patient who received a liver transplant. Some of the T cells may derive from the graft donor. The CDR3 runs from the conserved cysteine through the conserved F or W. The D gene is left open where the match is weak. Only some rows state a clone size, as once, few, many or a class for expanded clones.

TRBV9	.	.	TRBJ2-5	TGTGCCAGCAGCGTAGACCCGGGAGCTAGGGAGACCCAGTACTTC	CASSVDPGARETQYF
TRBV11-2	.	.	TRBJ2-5	TGTGCCAGCAGCTTAGGGGGGCAAGAGACCCAGTACTTC	CASSLGGQETQYF
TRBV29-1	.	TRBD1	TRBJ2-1	TGCAGCGTTGCGGGACAGGGGGGTAATGAGCAGTTCTTC	CSVAGQGGNEQFF
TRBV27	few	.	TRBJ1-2	TGTGCCAGCAGTCCTTGGGGCGGGGTCTATGGCTACACCTTC	CASSPWGGVYGYTF
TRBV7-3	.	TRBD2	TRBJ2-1	TGTGCCAGCAGCCCTTGGGGACTAGCGGGGACAAGCTCCTACAATGAGCAGTTCTTC	CASSPWGLAGTSSYNEQFF
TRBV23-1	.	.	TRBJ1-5	TGCGCCAGCAGTCAATCGACCCGGGGAGGCAATCAGCCCCAGCATTTT	CASSQSTRGGNQPQHF
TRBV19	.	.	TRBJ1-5	TGTGCCAGTAGTAAGGACGGTCTATTGAGGAGCAATCAGCCCCAGCATTTT	CASSKDGLLRSNQPQHF
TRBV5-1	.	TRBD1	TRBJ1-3	TGCGCCAGCAGCCGCCTTACAGGGGACGGAAACACCATATATTTT	CASSRLTGDGNTIYF
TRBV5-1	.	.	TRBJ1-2	TGCGCCAGCAGCTTGGAGGCGGTCTATGGCTACACCTTC	CASSLEAVYGYTF
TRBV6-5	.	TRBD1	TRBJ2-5	TGTGCCAGCAGTTACTCTGGGACAGGGGGACAAGAGACCCAGTACTTC	CASSYSGTGGQETQYF
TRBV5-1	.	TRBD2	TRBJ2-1	TGCGCCAGCAGCTTGGCCCCGGGAGGCTCCTACAATGAGCAGTTCTTC	CASSLAPGGSYNEQFF
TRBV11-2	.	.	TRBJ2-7	TGTGCCAGCACCCCCGGGACGGTATCCTACGAGCAGTACTTC	CASTPGTVSYEQYF
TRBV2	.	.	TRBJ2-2	TGTGCCAGCAGTGTAGCGGCCCCGAACACCGGGGAGCTGTTTTTT	CASSVAAPNTGELFF
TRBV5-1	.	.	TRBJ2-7	TGCGCCAGCAGCCGCGGAGAGACGGTCTCCTACGAGCAGTACTTC	CASSRGETVSYEQYF